One and the same sample provided the 24 T cell receptor beta chains below, sequenced in a study of blood T cells in healthy people across ages. Together with a sample-barcoded 5' primer, a J-beta primer mix was included in a second PCR lasting about 6 to 11 cycles. In TCRdb, the 5' RACE reads were re-called with MiXCR into one record per CDR3 protein. The table includes 950,000 to 1,200,000 distinct CDR3 sequences, about two fifths detected once. The sequencing sample was made of blood. The receptors stem from a man aged 18 to 29 in good health.

The rearrangement uses TRBV15 and TRBJ1-1; tentative D call: TRBD1 (5 bases). This CDR3 comprises 12 residues. V was cut by 4 bases and J by 7 bases, with 10 bases left in between. The V gene's germline CDR1 is LNHNV and CDR2 YYDKDF (reference sequence). In nucleotides, the CDR3 is TGTGCCACCAGCACATGGACACTTGAAGCTTTCTTT. Translating gives CATSTWTLEAFF.

The table lists this clonotype with a few counts. The chain couples TRBV7-8 to TRBJ1-5; 8 nucleotides agree with TRBD1. Germline assignment: CDR1 SGHVS and CDR2 FQNEAQ. The CDR3 length is 16 residues. With 4 bases clipped from V and 3 bases from J, the junction kept 8 bases outside the gene matches. The CDR3 nucleotides read TGTGCCAGCAGCTCCCGAAGGACAGGGATCAATCAGCCCCAGCATTTT. Amino acid sequence: CASSSRRTGINQPQHF. The whole variable domain, filled in from reference TRBV7-8 and TRBJ1-5, reads GAGVSQSPRYKVAKRGQDVALRCDPISGHVSLFWYQQALGQGPEFLTYFQNEAQLDKSGLPSDRFFAERPEGSVSTLKIQRTQQEDSAVYLCASSSRRTGINQPQHFGDGTRLSIL.

For this clonotype: Sequence at one end of the junction differs from germline and may be a read error. This sequence joins TRBV12-3 or TRBV12-4 and TRBJ1-5; 9 positions agree with TRBD1. The CDR3 extends over 17 amino acids. The CDR3, as DNA: TGTGCCGGCAGTGCAACCCTCGGGACAGGGCGCAATCAGCCCCAGCATTTT. This encodes CAGSATLGTGRNQPQHF.

The genes are TRBV20-1 and TRBJ2-2; D gene uncertain. Looked up from germline, CDR1 is DFQATT and CDR2 is SNEGSKA (reference sequence). V gave up 3 bases and J gave up 0 bases, with 5 bases separating them. The CDR3 runs to 13 residues. CDR3 amino acids: CSARQPNTGELFF. CDR3 coding DNA: TGCAGTGCTAGGCAACCGAACACCGGGGAGCTGTTTTTT.

J is TRBJ1-6 and V is TRBV20-1; D perhaps matches TRBD1 (6 bases). Germline lookup yields CDR1 DFQATT and CDR2 SNEGSKA (reference sequence). Trimming removed 1 base from V and 5 bases from J, with 9 bases in between. This CDR3 comprises 14 residues. The CDR3 reads CSARGDTDNSPLHF. The CDR3 DNA sequence: TGCAGTGCTAGAGGGGACACCGATAATTCACCCCTCCACTTT.

This clonotype was counted between two and nine times. This sequence joins TRBV29-1 and TRBJ2-1; no clear D gene. Trimming removed 3 bases at V and 4 bases at J, with 7 bases between. The CDR3 covers 12 residues. From germline, CDR1 is SQVTM and CDR2 ANQGSEA. CDR3 in DNA: TGCAGCGTTGACGATTGGTACAATGAGCAGTTCTTC. It is translated as CSVDDWYNEQFF.

This clonotype was seen more than once but under ten times. The rearrangement uses TRBV21-1 and TRBJ2-1; the table's D call of TRBD1 was not tested on the DNA. TRBV21-1 has pseudogene status. The CDR3 extends over 16 amino acids. The CDR3 nucleotides read TGTGCCAGCAGCACGGAGGACACCCCAGAAACAAATGAGCAGTTCTTC. Residues: CASSTEDTPETNEQFF.

This clonotype was seen only a few times. Its ends do not fully match the called genes, so a read error is possible. The chain carries TRBV29-1 and TRBJ1-2, with 8 positions matching TRBD1. Germline V gives CDR1 SQVTM, CDR2 ANQGSEA. This CDR3 has 12 residues. The CDR3 sequence is CGVADRVDGYTF. As DNA, the CDR3 is TGCGGCGTCGCGGACAGGGTGGATGGCTACACCTTC. Complete variable domain (other parts from reference TRBV29-1 and TRBJ1-2): SAVISQKPSRDICQRGTSLTIQCQVDSQVTMMFWYRQQPGQSLTLIATANQGSEATYESGFVIDKFPISRPNLTFSTLTVSNMSPEDSSIYLCGVADRVDGYTFGSGTRLTVV.

Only a few counts were recorded for this clonotype. A clone one base away is much larger, so this may be a read error. This chain joins TRBV9 and TRBJ2-3; D gene uncertain. The V end lost 7 bases, the J end lost 2 bases, and 5 bases lay between the germline ends. Per the germline V gene, CDR1 is SGDLS and CDR2 is YYNGEE. CDR3 length equals 11 residues. CDR3 DNA: TGTGCCAGCGGCCACACAGATACGCAGTATTTT. Its protein is CASGHTDTQYF. Variable domain in full (rest from reference TRBV9 and TRBJ2-3): DSGVTQTPKHLITATGQRVTLRCSPRSGDLSVYWYQQSLDQGLQFLIQYYNGEERAKGNILERFSAQQFPDLHSELNLSSLELGDSALYFCASGHTDTQYFGPGTRLTVL.

With respect to this clonotype: A read error may account for a junction end that differs from germline. The CDR3 sequence is CASTIKGDLPVAEAFF. CDR3 nucleotides: TGTGCCAGCACCATAAAAGGGGACCTCCCGGTCGCTGAAGCCTTCTTT. V and J are TRBV27 and TRBJ1-1; D perhaps matches TRBD1 (5 bases). From germline, CDR1 is MNHEY and CDR2 SMNVEV (reference sequence). This CDR3 is 16 amino acids long.

The chain combines TRBV20-1 with TRBJ2-7, with D unresolved. The V end was cut by 1 base, the J end by 4 bases, with 20 bases between. Per the germline V gene, CDR1 is DFQATT and CDR2 is SNEGSKA (reference sequence). The CDR3 covers 16 residues. The CDR3 bases are TGCAGTGCTAGAGCCCTTCAGCCGGGCATAGGATACGAGCAGTACTTC. Its translation is CSARALQPGIGYEQYF.

The CDR3 DNA reads as TGCGCCAGCACGGGCGAGCTTTTCTCCTACGAGCAGTACTTC. Translated, it gives CASTGELFSYEQYF. The chain carries TRBV5-1 and TRBJ2-7; D unresolved. The CDR3 is made up of 14 amino acids. Trimming took 6 bases from V and 0 from J, leaving 13 bases between them. CDR1 is SGHRS and CDR2 is YFSETQ in the germline V gene.

V is TRBV28 and J is TRBJ1-3; D is undetermined. The CDR3 extends over 15 amino acids. Per germline, CDR1 MDHEN and CDR2 SYDVKM. Trimming cost V 6 bases and J 3 bases, with 15 bases left between them. The CDR3 bases are TGTGCCAGCAGCCAAGGCGGGGTTGGTGGAAACACCATATATTTT. Amino acids: CASSQGGVGGNTIYF.

This clonotype was observed a few times. One end of the junction does not line up with germline, which may come from a read error. The chain links TRBV29-1 to TRBJ2-1; TRBD1 matches at 9 bases. Germline V gives CDR1 SQVTM, CDR2 ANQGSEA. The CDR3 has 14 residues. The CDR3 nucleotides are TGCGGCGTTGCTCTCGGGACAGGGATTGATGAGCAGTTCTTC. Protein sequence: CGVALGTGIDEQFF.

Only a few counts were recorded for this clonotype. The chain has TRBV15 and TRBJ1-2; D remains ambiguous. This CDR3 is built from 19 residues. CDR1 is LNHNV, CDR2 YYDKDF, per germline (reference sequence). Trimming shortened V by 0 bases and J by 4 bases, and 24 bases separated the two germline ends. CDR3 region: CATSRDLISHPKNSYGYTF. CDR3 nucleotide sequence: TGTGCCACCAGCAGAGATTTAATTAGTCACCCTAAGAACAGCTATGGCTACACCTTC.

This clonotype was found a few times. The gene calls are TRBV6-5 and TRBJ2-1; perhaps TRBD2 as D (7 bases). Germline-derived CDR1 and CDR2 are MNHEY and SVGAGI. This CDR3 has 15 amino acids. V gave up 8 bases and J gave up 7 bases, with 21 bases separating them. CDR3 sequence reads: CASRIVGGAWNEQFF. The CDR3 nucleotides are TGTGCCAGCCGAATAGTGGGGGGGGCCTGGAATGAGCAGTTCTTC.

There are a few counts of this clonotype. This sequence joins TRBV29-1 and TRBJ1-1; 7 bases are a match to TRBD1. V lost 4 bases to trimming and J lost 1 base; unmatched junction nucleotides: 6. This CDR3 spans 14 amino acids. The germline gives CDR1 SQVTM, CDR2 ANQGSEA. The CDR3 loop reads CSVARQGRNTEAFF. In DNA form, the CDR3 reads TGCAGCGTTGCACGACAGGGAAGGAACACTGAAGCTTTCTTT.

CDR3 protein: CASRRNPGYEQYF. DNA for the CDR3: TGTGCCAGCAGACGAAACCCGGGCTACGAGCAGTACTTC. The rearrangement links TRBV12-3 or TRBV12-4 to TRBJ2-7; D remains ambiguous. The CDR3 totals 13 residues. The ends were cut back, 6 bases at V and 3 bases at J, with 12 bases in the middle.

The V call is TRBV29-1, the J call TRBJ1-1, with 7 positions matching TRBD1. The CDR3 length is 14 residues. Germline CDR1 reads SQVTM; CDR2 reads ANQGSEA. The CDR3 spells CSGHPTGSNTEAFF. The DNA of the CDR3 is TGCAGTGGCCACCCGACAGGGTCGAACACTGAAGCTTTCTTT.

This clonotype was observed many times. The V gene is TRBV7-2, the J gene TRBJ2-1; D is uncertain. The CDR3 extends over 12 amino acids. Germline CDR1 reads SGHTA; CDR2 reads FQGNSA. Trimming cost V 2 bases and J 6 bases, with 5 bases left between them. The CDR3 here is CASSLRANEQFF. In DNA, the CDR3 is TGTGCCAGCAGCTTAAGGGCCAATGAGCAGTTCTTC.

As DNA, the CDR3 is TGTGCCAGCAGTGCCCCCGGGACAGGGCTGTTTTTT. Translation: CASSAPGTGLFF. The V gene is TRBV6-2 or TRBV6-3, the J gene TRBJ1-4; 9 nucleotides align to TRBD1. V trimming: 5 bases; J trimming: 14 bases; junction bases outside the gene matches: 6. Germline lookup yields CDR1 MNHEY and CDR2 SVGEGT. The CDR3 is 12 amino acids.

The CDR3 here is CASLEGRSTDTQYF. The CDR3 DNA reads TGTGCCAGCCTTGAAGGGAGGAGCACAGATACGCAGTATTTT. The chain carries TRBV12-3 or TRBV12-4 and TRBJ2-3; possible D gene TRBD2, 6 bases. The CDR3 has 14 residues. V was clipped by 8 bases and J by 0 bases, with 12 bases between them.

This sequence joins TRBV20-1 and TRBJ1-1; 11 bases line up with TRBD1. Germline values: CDR1 DFQATT, CDR2 SNEGSKA (reference sequence). The CDR3 runs to 13 residues. J was trimmed by 10 bases and V by 6 bases; bases with no gene match: 10. The CDR3 sequence is CSASGTGGSGAFF. CDR3 sequence (DNA): TGCAGTGCCTCCGGGACAGGGGGATCGGGAGCTTTCTTT.

Turning to this clonotype: This is likely an artifact of a read error, given a far larger clone one base away. The J gene is TRBJ2-5, the V gene TRBV5-1; D ambiguous. Germline-derived CDR1 and CDR2 are SGHRS and YFSETQ. This CDR3 contains 12 residues. V lost 0 bases and J lost 11, with 11 bases in between. DNA for the CDR3: TGCGCCAGCAGCTTGGACGGCTACGGGCAGTACTTC. Translating gives CASSLDGYGQYF.